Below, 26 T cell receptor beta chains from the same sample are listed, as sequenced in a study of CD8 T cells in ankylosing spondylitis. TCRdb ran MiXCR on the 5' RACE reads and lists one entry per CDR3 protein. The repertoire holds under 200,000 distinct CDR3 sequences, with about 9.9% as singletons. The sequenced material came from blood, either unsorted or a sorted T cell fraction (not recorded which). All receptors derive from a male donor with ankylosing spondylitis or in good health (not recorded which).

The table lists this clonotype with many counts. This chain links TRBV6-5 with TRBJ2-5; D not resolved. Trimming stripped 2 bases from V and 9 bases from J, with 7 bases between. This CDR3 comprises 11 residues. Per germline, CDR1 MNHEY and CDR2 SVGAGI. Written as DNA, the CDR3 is TGTGCCAGCAGTTACCAGGCAGCCCAGTACTTC. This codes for CASSYQAAQYF.

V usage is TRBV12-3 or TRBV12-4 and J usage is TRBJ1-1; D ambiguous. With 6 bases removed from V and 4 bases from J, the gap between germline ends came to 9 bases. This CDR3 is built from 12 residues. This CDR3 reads CASRLQSTEAFF. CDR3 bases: TGTGCCAGCAGGCTACAGTCCACTGAAGCTTTCTTT.

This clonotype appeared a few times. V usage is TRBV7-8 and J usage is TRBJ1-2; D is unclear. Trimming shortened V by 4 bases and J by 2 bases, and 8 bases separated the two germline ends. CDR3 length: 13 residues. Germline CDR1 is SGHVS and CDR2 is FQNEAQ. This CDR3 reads CASSSSRNYGYTF. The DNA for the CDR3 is TGTGCCAGCAGCTCATCACGGAACTATGGCTACACCTTC.

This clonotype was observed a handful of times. CDR3 nucleotides: TGTGCCAGCTCACCACTGGGGACGGGAGAGACCCAGTACTTC. This encodes CASSPLGTGETQYF. This chain links TRBV18 with TRBJ2-5; perhaps D is TRBD1 or TRBD2 (5 bases each). Germline CDR1 is KGHSH and CDR2 is LQKENI. V lost 1 base to trimming and J lost 4 bases, with 10 bases between them. The CDR3 is made up of 14 amino acids.

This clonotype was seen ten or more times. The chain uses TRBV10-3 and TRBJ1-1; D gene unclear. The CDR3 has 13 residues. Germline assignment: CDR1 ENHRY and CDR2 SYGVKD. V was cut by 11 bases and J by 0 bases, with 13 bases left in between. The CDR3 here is CAFSREVNTEAFF. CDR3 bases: TGTGCCTTCTCTAGAGAAGTGAACACTGAAGCTTTCTTT.

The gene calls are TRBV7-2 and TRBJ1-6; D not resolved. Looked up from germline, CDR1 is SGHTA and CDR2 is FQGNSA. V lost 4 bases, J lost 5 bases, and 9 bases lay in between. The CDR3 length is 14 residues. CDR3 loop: CASSSRRDNSPLHF. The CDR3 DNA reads TGTGCCAGCAGCTCAAGACGGGATAATTCACCCCTCCACTTT.

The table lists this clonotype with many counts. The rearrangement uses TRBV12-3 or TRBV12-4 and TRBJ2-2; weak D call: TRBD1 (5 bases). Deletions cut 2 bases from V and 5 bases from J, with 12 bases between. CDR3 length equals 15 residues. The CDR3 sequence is CASSLTSGPTGELFF. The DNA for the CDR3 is TGTGCCAGCAGTTTAACCTCAGGGCCGACCGGGGAGCTGTTTTTT.

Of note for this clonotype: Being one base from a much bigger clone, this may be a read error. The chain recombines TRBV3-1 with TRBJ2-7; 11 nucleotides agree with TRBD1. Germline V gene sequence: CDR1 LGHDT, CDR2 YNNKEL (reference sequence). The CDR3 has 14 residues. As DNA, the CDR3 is TGTGCCGGCAGCCTGGGACAGGGGGTTGGAGAGCAGTACTTC. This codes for CAGSLGQGVGEQYF.

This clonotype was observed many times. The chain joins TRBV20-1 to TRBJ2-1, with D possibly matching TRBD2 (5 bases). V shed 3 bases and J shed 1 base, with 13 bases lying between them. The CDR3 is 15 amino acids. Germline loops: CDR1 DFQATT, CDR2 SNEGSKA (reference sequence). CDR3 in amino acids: CSASDREVSYNEQFF. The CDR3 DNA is TGCAGTGCTAGTGACCGGGAAGTATCCTACAATGAGCAGTTCTTC.

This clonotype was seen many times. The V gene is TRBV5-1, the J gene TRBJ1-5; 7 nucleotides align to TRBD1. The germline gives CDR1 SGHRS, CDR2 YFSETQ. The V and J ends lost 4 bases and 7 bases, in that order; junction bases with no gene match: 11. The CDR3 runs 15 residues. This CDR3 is CASSRTGERGQPQHF. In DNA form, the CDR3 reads TGCGCCAGCAGCCGAACAGGGGAACGAGGCCAGCCCCAGCATTTT.

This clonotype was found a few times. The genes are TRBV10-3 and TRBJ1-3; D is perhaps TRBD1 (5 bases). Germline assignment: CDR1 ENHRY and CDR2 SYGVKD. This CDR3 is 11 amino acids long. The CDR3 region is CATGGENTIYF. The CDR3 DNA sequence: TGTGCAACAGGAGGTGAAAACACCATATATTTT.

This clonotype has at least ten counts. CDR3 residues: CASSRAMWGGTQYF. In nucleotides, the CDR3 is TGTGCCAGCAGCCGCGCAATGTGGGGCGGGACGCAGTATTTT. V is TRBV3-1 and J is TRBJ2-3; D tentatively reads TRBD1 or TRBD2 (5 bases each). V was trimmed by 4 bases and J by 9 bases, leaving 17 bases between them. CDR1 and CDR2 from the germline V gene are LGHDT and YNNKEL (reference sequence). The CDR3 runs to 14 residues.

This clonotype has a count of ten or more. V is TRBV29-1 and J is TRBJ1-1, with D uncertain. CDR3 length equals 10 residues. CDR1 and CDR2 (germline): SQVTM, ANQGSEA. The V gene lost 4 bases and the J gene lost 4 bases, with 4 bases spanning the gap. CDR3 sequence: CSVAATEAFF. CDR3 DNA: TGCAGCGTTGCAGCCACTGAAGCTTTCTTT.

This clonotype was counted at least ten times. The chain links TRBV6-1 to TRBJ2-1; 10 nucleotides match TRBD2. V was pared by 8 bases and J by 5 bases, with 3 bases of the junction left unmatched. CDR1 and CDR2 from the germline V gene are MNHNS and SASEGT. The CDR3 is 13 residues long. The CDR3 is CASGLADDNEQFF. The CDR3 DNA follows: TGTGCCAGCGGACTAGCGGATGACAATGAGCAGTTCTTC.

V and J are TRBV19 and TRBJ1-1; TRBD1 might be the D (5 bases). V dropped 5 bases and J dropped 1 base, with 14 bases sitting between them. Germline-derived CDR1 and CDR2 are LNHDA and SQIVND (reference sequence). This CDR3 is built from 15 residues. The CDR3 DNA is TGTGCCAGTAGTCGGGACGGCCTCTCGAACACTGAAGCTTTCTTT. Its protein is CASSRDGLSNTEAFF. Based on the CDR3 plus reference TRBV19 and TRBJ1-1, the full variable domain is DGGITQSPKYLFRKEGQNVTLSCEQNLNHDAMYWYRQDPGQGLRLIYYSQIVNDFQKGDIAEGYSVSREKKESFPLTVTSAQKNPTAFYLCASSRDGLSNTEAFFGQGTRLTVV.

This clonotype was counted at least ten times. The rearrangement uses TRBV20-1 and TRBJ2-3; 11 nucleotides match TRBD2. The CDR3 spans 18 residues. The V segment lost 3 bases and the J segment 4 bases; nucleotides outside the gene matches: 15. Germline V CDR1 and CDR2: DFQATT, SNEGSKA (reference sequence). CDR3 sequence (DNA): TGCAGTGCTAGGCCTAAGATCAGGACTAGCGGGCTAGCAGATACGCAGTATTTT. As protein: CSARPKIRTSGLADTQYF.

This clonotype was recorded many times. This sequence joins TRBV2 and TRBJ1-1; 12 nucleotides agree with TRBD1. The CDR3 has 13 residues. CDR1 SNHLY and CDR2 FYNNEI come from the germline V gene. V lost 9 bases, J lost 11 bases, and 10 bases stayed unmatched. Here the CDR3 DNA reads TGTGCCAGTCGTCCGGGACAGGGGGCGCAGGCTTTCTTT. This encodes CASRPGQGAQAFF.

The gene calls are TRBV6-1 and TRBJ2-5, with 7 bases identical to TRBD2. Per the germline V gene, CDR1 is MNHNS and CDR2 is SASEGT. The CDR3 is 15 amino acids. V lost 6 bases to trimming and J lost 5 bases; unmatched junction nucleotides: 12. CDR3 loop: CASSPRGGSSETQYF. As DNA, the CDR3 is TGTGCCAGCAGCCCCCGGGGCGGGAGTTCTGAGACCCAGTACTTC.

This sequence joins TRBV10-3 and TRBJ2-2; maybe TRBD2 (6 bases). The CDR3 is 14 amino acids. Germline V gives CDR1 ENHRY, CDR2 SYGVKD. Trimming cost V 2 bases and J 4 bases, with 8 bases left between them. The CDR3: CAISEGRGTGELFF. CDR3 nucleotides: TGTGCCATCAGTGAGGGGCGGGGCACCGGGGAGCTGTTTTTT.

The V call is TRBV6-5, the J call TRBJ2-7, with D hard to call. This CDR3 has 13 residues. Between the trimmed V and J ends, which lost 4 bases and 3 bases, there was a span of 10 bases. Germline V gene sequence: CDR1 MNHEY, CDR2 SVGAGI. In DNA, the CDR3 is TGTGCCAGCAGTTCCGGACCAATCTACGAGCAGTACTTC. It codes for CASSSGPIYEQYF.

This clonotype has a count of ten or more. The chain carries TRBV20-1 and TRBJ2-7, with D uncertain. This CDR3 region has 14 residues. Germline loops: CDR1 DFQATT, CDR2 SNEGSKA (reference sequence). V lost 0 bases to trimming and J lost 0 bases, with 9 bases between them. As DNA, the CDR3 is TGCAGTGCTAGAGATATCGGAAACTCCTACGAGCAGTACTTC. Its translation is CSARDIGNSYEQYF.

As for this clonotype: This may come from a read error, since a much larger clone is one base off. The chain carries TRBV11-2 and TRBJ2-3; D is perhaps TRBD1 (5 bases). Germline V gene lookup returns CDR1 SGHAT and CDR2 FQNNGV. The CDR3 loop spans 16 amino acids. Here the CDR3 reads CAGSVGQGTGTDTQYF. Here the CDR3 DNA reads TGTGCCGGCAGCGTAGGGCAGGGAACGGGCACAGATACGCAGTATTTT.

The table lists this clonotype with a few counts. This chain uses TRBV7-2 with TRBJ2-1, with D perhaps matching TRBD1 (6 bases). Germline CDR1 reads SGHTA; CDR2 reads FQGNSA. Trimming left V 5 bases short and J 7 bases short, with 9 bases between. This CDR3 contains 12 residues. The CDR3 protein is CASSADRNEQFF. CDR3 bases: TGTGCCAGCAGCGCTGACAGGAATGAGCAGTTCTTC.

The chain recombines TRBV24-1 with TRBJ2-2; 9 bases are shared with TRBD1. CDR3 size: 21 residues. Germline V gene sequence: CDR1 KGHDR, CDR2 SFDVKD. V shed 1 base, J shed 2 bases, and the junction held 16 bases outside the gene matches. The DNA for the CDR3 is TGTGCCACCAGTGATTTCGGTTGGGACAGGGTAAACTCTTTCAACACCGGGGAGCTGTTTTTT. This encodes CATSDFGWDRVNSFNTGELFF.

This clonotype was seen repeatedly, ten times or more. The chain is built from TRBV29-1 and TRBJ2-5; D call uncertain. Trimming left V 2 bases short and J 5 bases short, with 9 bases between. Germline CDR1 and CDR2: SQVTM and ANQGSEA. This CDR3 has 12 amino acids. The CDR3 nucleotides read TGCAGCGTTGAATCAGGTGTGGAGACCCAGTACTTC. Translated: CSVESGVETQYF.

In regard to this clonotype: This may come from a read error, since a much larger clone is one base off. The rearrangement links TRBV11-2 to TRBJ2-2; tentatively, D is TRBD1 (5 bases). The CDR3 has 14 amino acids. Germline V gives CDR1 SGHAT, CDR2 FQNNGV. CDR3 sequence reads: CTSSSTANTGELFF. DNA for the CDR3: TGTACCAGCAGCTCGACAGCGAACACCGGGGAGCTGTTTTTT.